This T cell receptor beta chain was obtained from a study of blood T cell repertoires in COVID-19. This clone was observed a few times. This CDR3 contains 11 residues. From germline, CDR1 is SQVTM and CDR2 ANQGSEA. V was trimmed by 7 bases and J by 7 bases, leaving 13 bases between them. Authors' processing steps: Amplification of reference gene primers provided the estimated nucleated cell counts. TCRdb keeps only in-frame clones here, not all; method: immunoSEQ multiplex PCR. The V and J calls and clone size were taken over from that table, and D and trimming were inferred from the DNA. Of approximately 170,000 clones in the sample, 75% to 90% were seen once.

Source material: peripheral blood. This TCR was sampled from a woman aged 70 to 79 with COVID-19, enrolled during active disease. The chain links TRBV29-1 to TRBJ1-2, with TRBD1 as a possible D gene (6 bases). CDR3 sequence: CSAEQGFGYTF. The CDR3 DNA reads as TGCAGCGCCGAACAGGGTTTTGGCTACACCTTC.